The next 3 T cell receptor beta chains were all read from a single sample in a study of patients and donors after allogeneic stem cell transplantation (dated by TCRdb to the early 2020s). Libraries were made using RT-PCR. TCRdb shows the sequencer as NextSeq 550. The public reads were quality trimmed at Q25 with fastp and then assembled into clones with MiXCR by TCRdb, keeping productive beta chains. Entries are consolidated by CDR3 protein sequence, retaining the most common genes and DNA. Counted in this sample were roughly 190,000 distinct CDR3 sequences; more than 35% of them appeared once. About 35% of the sample belongs to the ten largest clones. Specimen: blood, either unsorted or a sorted T cell fraction (not recorded which). The origin of the receptors is a human donor who was either an allogeneic HSCT recipient or a stem cell or donor lymphocyte infusion donor (not recorded which). It is not recorded whose cells these are; they may come from a transplant donor.

The V call is TRBV20-1, the J call TRBJ1-1; D not resolved. The V and J ends lost 6 bases and 4 bases respectively, with 9 bases between them. Germline assignment: CDR1 DFQATT and CDR2 SNEGSKA (reference sequence). The CDR3 consists of 11 residues. The CDR3 nucleotides are TGCAGTGCCGGCGGGCCCACTGAAGCTTTCTTT. Translated, it gives CSAGGPTEAFF.

The chain uses TRBV11-1 and TRBJ1-2, with a tentative D call TRBD1 (6 bases). The V gene lost 2 bases and the J gene lost 4 bases, with 14 bases spanning the gap. The germline V gene encodes CDR1 SGHAT and CDR2 FQDESV (reference sequence). CDR3 size: 15 residues. The CDR3 sequence is CASSLRTGISYGYTF. CDR3 in DNA: TGTGCCAGCAGCTTACGTACAGGGATCTCCTATGGCTACACCTTC.

The genes are TRBV9 and TRBJ1-1, with D possibly TRBD1 on 5 matching bases. There are 14 residues in the CDR3. The V end lost 0 bases, the J end lost 1 base, and 7 bases lay between the germline ends. CDR1 SGDLS and CDR2 YYNGEE come from the germline V gene. The CDR3 reads CASSVAGQNTEAFF. Written as DNA, the CDR3 is TGTGCCAGCAGCGTAGCTGGACAGAACACTGAAGCTTTCTTT.